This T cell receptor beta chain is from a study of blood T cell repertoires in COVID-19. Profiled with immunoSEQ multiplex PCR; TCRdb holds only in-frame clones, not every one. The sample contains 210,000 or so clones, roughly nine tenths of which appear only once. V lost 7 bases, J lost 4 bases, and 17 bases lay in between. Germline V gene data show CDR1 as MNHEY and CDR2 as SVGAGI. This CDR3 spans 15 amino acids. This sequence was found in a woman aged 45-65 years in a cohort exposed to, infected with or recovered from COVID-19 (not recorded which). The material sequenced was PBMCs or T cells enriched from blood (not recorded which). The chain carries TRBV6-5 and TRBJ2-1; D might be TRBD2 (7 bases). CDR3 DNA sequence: TGTGCCAGCAATCCTGGGGGGGGGCTTTACAATGAGCAGTTCTTC. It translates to CASNPGGGLYNEQFF.